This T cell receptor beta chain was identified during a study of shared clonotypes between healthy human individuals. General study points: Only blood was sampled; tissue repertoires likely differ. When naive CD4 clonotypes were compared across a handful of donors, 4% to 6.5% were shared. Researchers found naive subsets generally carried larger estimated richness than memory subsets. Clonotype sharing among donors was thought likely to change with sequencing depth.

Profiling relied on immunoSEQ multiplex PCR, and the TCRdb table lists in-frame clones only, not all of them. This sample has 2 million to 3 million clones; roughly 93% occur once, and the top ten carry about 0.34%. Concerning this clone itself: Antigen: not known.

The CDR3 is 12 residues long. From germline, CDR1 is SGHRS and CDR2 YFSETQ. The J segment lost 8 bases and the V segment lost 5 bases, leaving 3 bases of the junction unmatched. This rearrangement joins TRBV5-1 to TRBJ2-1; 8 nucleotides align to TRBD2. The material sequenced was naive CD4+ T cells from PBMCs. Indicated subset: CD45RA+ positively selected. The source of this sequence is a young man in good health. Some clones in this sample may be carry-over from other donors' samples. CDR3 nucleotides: TGCGCCAGCAGACGGGAGGGCGATGAGCAGTTCTTC. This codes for CASRREGDEQFF. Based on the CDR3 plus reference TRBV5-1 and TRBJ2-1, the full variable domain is KAGVTQTPRYLIKTRGQQVTLSCSPISGHRSVSWYQQTPGQGLQFLFEYFSETQRNKGNFPGRFSGRQFSNSRSEMNVSTLELGDSALYLCASRREGDEQFFGPGTRLTVL.